A selection of T cell receptor beta chains follows, all from one sample in a study of regulatory T cells in long-lasting Graves disease. MiXCR, applied by TCRdb to the multiplex PCR reads, yields one record per CDR3 protein. The sample records some 410,000 distinct CDR3 sequences, about 17% being singletons. The same data also went into a second study, on T cells in Graves' hyperthyroidism and ophthalmopathy.

The sample here was peripheral blood mononuclear cells (PBMCs), taken at new diagnosis, from a patient treated with antithyroid drugs. The receptors here all came from a woman aged 25 to 45 with Graves disease. Both conserved end residues are part of each CDR3. The order of the fields is D gene, V gene, J gene, CDR3 length, clone size, CDR3 protein, CDR3 DNA. D genes are given only for firm matches. Rows give clone size only sometimes, using once, few, many, or a class for an expanded clone.

d_gene: .; v_gene: TRBV28; j_gene: TRBJ2-7; len: 12; abundance: many; CDR3aa: CASSEDGPEQYF; CDR3nt: TGTGCCAGCAGTGAAGACGGGCCCGAGCAGTACTTC
d_gene: .; v_gene: TRBV14; j_gene: TRBJ1-1; len: 13; abundance: .; CDR3aa: CASSQDMDTEAFF; CDR3nt: TGTGCCAGCAGCCAAGATATGGACACTGAAGCTTTCTTT
d_gene: TRBD1; v_gene: TRBV13; j_gene: TRBJ2-1; len: 14; abundance: .; CDR3aa: CASSLDRGQGEQFF; CDR3nt: TGTGCCAGCAGCCTGGACAGGGGGCAAGGTGAGCAGTTCTTC
d_gene: TRBD2; v_gene: TRBV20-1; j_gene: TRBJ2-7; len: 15; abundance: many; CDR3aa: CSARDSSGSQDEQYF; CDR3nt: TGCAGTGCTAGAGATTCAAGCGGGAGTCAGGACGAGCAGTACTTC
d_gene: .; v_gene: TRBV4-1; j_gene: TRBJ1-1; len: 15; abundance: many; CDR3aa: CASSLRTVVDTEAFF; CDR3nt: TGCGCCAGCAGCCTAAGGACGGTGGTGGACACTGAAGCTTTCTTT
d_gene: .; v_gene: TRBV10-2; j_gene: TRBJ2-7; len: 12; abundance: few; CDR3aa: CASGAGRLEQYF; CDR3nt: TGCGCCAGCGGGGCGGGGAGGCTCGAGCAGTACTTC
d_gene: TRBD1; v_gene: TRBV12-3/TRBV12-4; j_gene: TRBJ2-1; len: 15; abundance: many; CDR3aa: CASSLRTGGANEQFF; CDR3nt: TGTGCCAGCAGTTTACGGACAGGGGGGGCCAATGAGCAGTTCTTC
d_gene: .; v_gene: TRBV29-1; j_gene: TRBJ1-1; len: 15; abundance: few; CDR3aa: CSVSFTGRAGTEAFF; CDR3nt: TGCAGCGTTTCGTTCACAGGCCGGGCAGGTACTGAAGCTTTCTTT
d_gene: .; v_gene: TRBV6-1; j_gene: TRBJ2-7; len: 14; abundance: many; CDR3aa: CASMWDSASYEQYF; CDR3nt: TGTGCCAGCATGTGGGATAGCGCTTCCTACGAGCAGTACTTC
d_gene: TRBD1; v_gene: TRBV5-8; j_gene: TRBJ1-1; len: 16; abundance: many; CDR3aa: CASSSRRGPMNTEAFF; CDR3nt: TGTGCCAGCAGCTCTAGAAGGGGGCCCATGAACACTGAAGCTTTCTTT
d_gene: .; v_gene: TRBV11-2; j_gene: TRBJ2-2; len: 13; abundance: many; CDR3aa: CASSLPGARELFF; CDR3nt: TGTGCCAGCAGCTTACCGGGAGCTCGGGAGCTGTTTTTT
d_gene: TRBD2; v_gene: TRBV28; j_gene: TRBJ2-7; len: 14; abundance: many; CDR3aa: CASTGTSGSLEQYF; CDR3nt: TGTGCCAGCACAGGGACTAGCGGGAGTCTGGAGCAGTACTTC
d_gene: .; v_gene: TRBV27; j_gene: TRBJ1-2; len: 14; abundance: many; CDR3aa: CASRGEGGNYGYTF; CDR3nt: TGTGCCAGCAGAGGAGAGGGAGGGAACTATGGCTACACCTTC
d_gene: .; v_gene: TRBV19; j_gene: TRBJ1-5; len: 13; abundance: few; CDR3aa: CASSISSHQPQHF; CDR3nt: TGTGCCAGTAGTATTTCTAGCCATCAGCCCCAGCATTTT
d_gene: .; v_gene: TRBV9; j_gene: TRBJ2-7; len: 16; abundance: .; CDR3aa: CASSVGSHLDRYEQYF; CDR3nt: TGTGCCAGCAGCGTAGGGTCCCACCTTGACAGGTACGAGCAGTACTTC
d_gene: TRBD2; v_gene: TRBV7-9; j_gene: TRBJ2-3; len: 17; abundance: many; CDR3aa: CASSFSRLAGGLDTQYF; CDR3nt: TGTGCCAGCAGCTTCTCTCGACTAGCGGGAGGGCTAGATACGCAGTATTTT
d_gene: .; v_gene: TRBV9; j_gene: TRBJ1-1; len: 12; abundance: many; CDR3aa: CASGRYNTEAFF; CDR3nt: TGTGCCAGCGGGAGGTATAACACTGAAGCTTTCTTT
d_gene: .; v_gene: TRBV24-1; j_gene: TRBJ2-1; len: 17; abundance: many; CDR3aa: CATSDDASTSSYNEQFF; CDR3nt: TGTGCCACCAGTGATGATGCCTCCACGAGCTCCTACAATGAGCAGTTCTTC
d_gene: TRBD1; v_gene: TRBV20-1; j_gene: TRBJ2-7; len: 14; abundance: many; CDR3aa: CSASPWTGSYEQYF; CDR3nt: TGCAGTGCTAGCCCCTGGACAGGGTCCTATGAGCAGTACTTC
d_gene: TRBD2; v_gene: TRBV3-1; j_gene: TRBJ2-3; len: 20; abundance: few; CDR3aa: CASSGAAGREGLISGDTQYF; CDR3nt: TGTGCCAGCAGCGGAGCCGCTGGAAGGGAGGGCCTCATATCCGGAGATACGCAGTATTTT
d_gene: .; v_gene: TRBV11-2; j_gene: TRBJ1-4; len: 14; abundance: many; CDR3aa: CASSLSEQSEKLFF; CDR3nt: TGTGCCAGCAGCTTATCCGAGCAGTCGGAAAAACTGTTTTTT
d_gene: TRBD2; v_gene: TRBV28; j_gene: TRBJ2-1; len: 17; abundance: .; CDR3aa: CASRAGTSGSSYNEQFF; CDR3nt: TGTGCCAGCAGAGCGGGGACTAGCGGGAGTTCCTACAATGAGCAGTTCTTC
d_gene: TRBD1; v_gene: TRBV12-3/TRBV12-4; j_gene: TRBJ1-6; len: 16; abundance: .; CDR3aa: CASRELGQSYNSPLHF; CDR3nt: TGTGCCAGCCGAGAATTGGGACAGAGTTATAATTCACCCCTCCACTTT
d_gene: TRBD1; v_gene: TRBV28; j_gene: TRBJ2-7; len: 14; abundance: .; CDR3aa: CASSPVQGAYEQYF; CDR3nt: TGTGCCAGCAGCCCGGTACAGGGGGCCTACGAGCAGTACTTC
d_gene: .; v_gene: TRBV27; j_gene: TRBJ1-1; len: 14; abundance: many; CDR3aa: CASSLSRVVTEAFF; CDR3nt: TGTGCCAGCAGTTTATCCCGAGTGGTAACTGAAGCTTTCTTT
d_gene: TRBD1; v_gene: TRBV6-1; j_gene: TRBJ2-2; len: 14; abundance: few; CDR3aa: CASSKTGGGGELFF; CDR3nt: TGTGCCAGCAGCAAGACAGGGGGAGGCGGGGAGCTGTTTTTT
d_gene: TRBD1; v_gene: TRBV25-1; j_gene: TRBJ2-2; len: 15; abundance: few; CDR3aa: CASSAIGQGDWELFF; CDR3nt: TGTGCCAGCTCCGCTATCGGCCAGGGGGATTGGGAGCTGTTTTTT
d_gene: .; v_gene: TRBV27; j_gene: TRBJ2-2; len: 17; abundance: .; CDR3aa: CASSLLVPGPYQGELFF; CDR3nt: TGTGCCAGCAGTTTATTGGTCCCGGGCCCATACCAAGGGGAGCTGTTTTTT
d_gene: .; v_gene: TRBV30; j_gene: TRBJ2-3; len: 13; abundance: many; CDR3aa: CAWRGTYTDTQYF; CDR3nt: TGTGCCTGGAGGGGGACTTACACAGATACGCAGTATTTT
d_gene: .; v_gene: TRBV6-1; j_gene: TRBJ1-2; len: 15; abundance: few; CDR3aa: CASSEAVRRDYGYTF; CDR3nt: TGTGCCAGCAGTGAAGCGGTTCGAAGGGACTATGGCTACACCTTC
d_gene: TRBD1; v_gene: TRBV28; j_gene: TRBJ2-1; len: 19; abundance: many; CDR3aa: CASRRLRGQGPSAYNEQFF; CDR3nt: TGTGCCAGCAGACGACTCCGGGGACAGGGGCCCAGCGCTTACAATGAGCAGTTCTTC
d_gene: .; v_gene: TRBV30; j_gene: TRBJ2-1; len: 15; abundance: .; CDR3aa: CAWSVLGGTDSEQFF; CDR3nt: TGTGCCTGGAGTGTACTAGGAGGGACCGACAGTGAGCAGTTCTTC
d_gene: .; v_gene: TRBV20-1; j_gene: TRBJ2-1; len: 15; abundance: .; CDR3aa: CSARGPASRLNEQFF; CDR3nt: TGCAGTGCTAGAGGGCCGGCCAGCCGCTTAAATGAGCAGTTCTTC
d_gene: TRBD2; v_gene: TRBV29-1; j_gene: TRBJ2-3; len: 15; abundance: many; CDR3aa: CSVETLAGGRGTQYF; CDR3nt: TGCAGCGTTGAAACACTAGCGGGAGGCCGCGGTACGCAGTATTTT
d_gene: TRBD2; v_gene: TRBV24-1; j_gene: TRBJ2-2; len: 17; abundance: few; CDR3aa: CATSDPLAAFDTGELFF; CDR3nt: TGTGCCACCAGTGATCCTCTAGCGGCCTTTGACACCGGGGAGCTGTTTTTT
d_gene: TRBD2; v_gene: TRBV2; j_gene: TRBJ2-1; len: 14; abundance: many; CDR3aa: CASTGTSGPNEQFF; CDR3nt: TGTGCCAGCACCGGGACTAGCGGCCCCAATGAGCAGTTCTTC
d_gene: TRBD2; v_gene: TRBV10-2; j_gene: TRBJ2-7; len: 13; abundance: many; CDR3aa: CASGAGGSVEQYF; CDR3nt: TGCGCCAGCGGGGCCGGGGGGTCTGTCGAGCAGTACTTC
d_gene: TRBD2; v_gene: TRBV10-2; j_gene: TRBJ2-4; len: 16; abundance: few; CDR3aa: CASSDSAGLAKNIQYF; CDR3nt: TGCGCCAGCAGTGACTCAGCGGGGTTAGCCAAAAACATTCAGTACTTC
d_gene: .; v_gene: TRBV20-1; j_gene: TRBJ2-2; len: 15; abundance: .; CDR3aa: CSARDHRTDPGELFF; CDR3nt: TGCAGTGCTAGAGATCACAGGACAGATCCCGGGGAGCTGTTTTTT
d_gene: .; v_gene: TRBV2; j_gene: TRBJ1-1; len: 14; abundance: .; CDR3aa: CASRRDATNTEAFF; CDR3nt: TGTGCCAGCCGAAGGGACGCCACGAACACTGAAGCTTTCTTT
d_gene: TRBD1; v_gene: TRBV7-9; j_gene: TRBJ2-7; len: 15; abundance: many; CDR3aa: CASSWPGQGRYEQYF; CDR3nt: TGTGCCAGCAGCTGGCCGGGACAGGGACGCTACGAGCAGTACTTC
d_gene: .; v_gene: TRBV7-9; j_gene: TRBJ2-1; len: 11; abundance: many; CDR3aa: CASSLANEQFF; CDR3nt: TGTGCCAGCAGTTTAGCCAATGAGCAGTTCTTC
d_gene: .; v_gene: TRBV15; j_gene: TRBJ2-7; len: 14; abundance: once; CDR3aa: CATSRAQGIYEQYF; CDR3nt: TGTGCCACCAGCAGAGCCCAGGGGATCTACGAGCAGTACTTC
d_gene: .; v_gene: TRBV11-2; j_gene: TRBJ2-7; len: 15; abundance: .; CDR3aa: CASSYSWAGRNEQYF; CDR3nt: TGTGCCAGCAGTTACTCGTGGGCAGGGCGAAACGAGCAGTACTTC
d_gene: .; v_gene: TRBV19; j_gene: TRBJ1-1; len: 14; abundance: .; CDR3aa: CASRRAQANTEAFF; CDR3nt: TGTGCCAGTAGAAGAGCACAGGCGAACACTGAAGCTTTCTTT
d_gene: TRBD2; v_gene: TRBV28; j_gene: TRBJ2-3; len: 14; abundance: .; CDR3aa: CASSPGGDTDTQYF; CDR3nt: TGTGCCAGCAGTCCGGGGGGGGACACAGATACGCAGTATTTT
d_gene: TRBD1; v_gene: TRBV28; j_gene: TRBJ2-7; len: 14; abundance: few; CDR3aa: CASGQGSYYYEQYF; CDR3nt: TGTGCCAGCGGACAGGGGTCCTACTACTACGAGCAGTACTTC
d_gene: .; v_gene: TRBV20-1; j_gene: TRBJ1-6; len: 13; abundance: many; CDR3aa: CSAEDGPSDPLHF; CDR3nt: TGCAGTGCGGAGGACGGTCCCTCGGATCCCCTCCACTTT
d_gene: TRBD2; v_gene: TRBV20-1; j_gene: TRBJ2-1; len: 14; abundance: few; CDR3aa: CSAPIAGDGNEQFF; CDR3nt: TGCAGTGCTCCCATAGCGGGAGACGGCAATGAGCAGTTCTTC
d_gene: .; v_gene: TRBV7-2; j_gene: TRBJ2-2; len: 13; abundance: .; CDR3aa: CASSPLSIGELFF; CDR3nt: TGCGCCAGCAGCCCTCTCTCGATCGGGGAGCTGTTTTTT
d_gene: .; v_gene: TRBV7-7; j_gene: TRBJ2-1; len: 17; abundance: many; CDR3aa: CASSLGLGKRKYNEQFF; CDR3nt: TGTGCTAGCAGCTTGGGTCTCGGCAAGAGGAAATACAATGAGCAGTTCTTC
d_gene: TRBD1; v_gene: TRBV7-8; j_gene: TRBJ1-1; len: 16; abundance: many; CDR3aa: CASSPDGDRAWTEAFF; CDR3nt: TGTGCCAGCAGCCCCGACGGCGACAGGGCTTGGACTGAAGCTTTCTTT
d_gene: TRBD2; v_gene: TRBV11-2; j_gene: TRBJ2-3; len: 20; abundance: many; CDR3aa: CASSKNPPGLAGVSTDTQYF; CDR3nt: TGTGCCAGCAGCAAAAACCCCCCGGGACTAGCGGGCGTGAGCACAGATACGCAGTATTTT
d_gene: .; v_gene: TRBV27; j_gene: TRBJ2-5; len: 11; abundance: many; CDR3aa: CASSLGGTQYF; CDR3nt: TGTGCCAGCAGTTTAGGGGGGACCCAGTACTTC